A selection of T cell receptor beta chains follows, all from one sample in a study of PD-L1 blockade in urothelial cancer. The data were produced by immunoSEQ multiplex PCR, yet TCRdb's version contains in-frame clones alone and is incomplete. The sample lists roughly 51,000 clones, 79% occurring once. The source material was PBMCs, sampled around atezolizumab (anti-PD-L1) treatment. These receptors all stem from a man between 65 and 80 years old with urothelial cancer. Each CDR3 is given without its conserved first and last residue. Only part of the rows carry a size: once, few, many, or a class if the clone is expanded.

ASSQAERSYEQY | TRBJ2-7 | TRBV4-1 | many
ASGLLSDRGLPIYGYT | TRBJ1-2 | TRBV12-5 | .
ATSPRDSGANVLT | TRBJ2-6 | TRBV15 | .
ASSLIGTGREKLF | TRBJ1-4 | TRBV7-9 | few
ASRDTGASSGANVLT | TRBJ2-6 | TRBV19 | .
ASSAGLAGVHEQY | TRBJ2-7 | TRBV10-1 | .
ASSPGGGKETQY | TRBJ2-5 | TRBV5-6 | once
SVIDTMNTGELF | TRBJ2-2 | TRBV29-1 | .
ASSSGGGRGYNEQF | TRBJ2-1 | TRBV27 | .
SALGQDEKLF | TRBJ1-4 | TRBV29-1 | .
ASSPRTSGRETQY | TRBJ2-5 | TRBV7-2 | once
ASSFGAGGFYEQY | TRBJ2-7 | TRBV27 | .
ASSSARDGEQY | TRBJ2-7 | TRBV7-8 | .
ASSIQGVSTDTQY | TRBJ2-3 | TRBV25-1 | .
ASSQKNQVAPYQETQY | TRBJ2-5 | TRBV4-1 | .
ASSFKGAFSSYEQY | TRBJ2-7 | TRBV27 | .
ASSVALNTEAF | TRBJ1-1 | TRBV9 | .
ASSVPSGLGKQF | TRBJ2-1 | TRBV19 | .
ASSKAGPPYEQY | TRBJ2-7 | TRBV21-1 | .
ASSSARQGAGRTEAF | TRBJ1-1 | TRBV28 | .